This T cell receptor beta chain was identified during a study of T cell responses to AZD1222 COVID-19 vaccine. Overall study: Analyses pooled second doses at about 4 or about 12 weeks.

Clones were sequenced by immunoSEQ multiplex PCR, and TCRdb holds only the in-frame ones, with some missing. In the table there are about 160,000 clones, approximately 89% of which are singletons. General study findings and limits: Once two AZD1222 doses were given, Spike-specific TCR breadth and depth went up.

The trim removed 6 bases at V and 4 bases at J, leaving 8 bases unmatched. This CDR3 spans 15 amino acids. The germline V gene has CDR1 MNHEY and CDR2 SVGAGI. Comment on this clone: Its antigen is currently unknown.

The V and J genes are TRBV6-5 and TRBJ1-1; 10 bases are shared with TRBD1. Here the sequenced sample was peripheral blood, taken on day 0 of AZD1222 vaccination. The receptor's source is an adult in good health. DNA of the CDR3: TGTGCCAGCAGGCGACAGGGGGCAACGGGCACTGAAGCTTTCTTT. Translation: CASRRQGATGTEAFF.